The next 7 T cell receptor beta chains were all read from a single sample in a study of Ad26.COV2.S vaccination and SARS-CoV-2 variants (dated by TCRdb to about 2021). Library generation was performed with the immunoSEQ multiplex PCR assay. Imported from immuneACCESS, the table was reduced by TCRdb to in-frame sequences with V and J called. These copies leave out some clones; in studies compared against another copy, an unresolved V gene accounts for under half, and the cause of the remainder is not known. The sample table shows 300,000 to 350,000 clones, and 90% are seen once. The top ten constitute approximately 5% of the sample. The sample's treatment or condition label is to be understood as: roughly 18 received Ad26.COV2.S at low or high dose, single or two shots; about 5 received placebo; per-sample allocation not given. For vaccine and placebo recipients, repertoires were sequenced using samples collected on day 63 after the first injection.

The specimen was peripheral blood, collected in a trial of Ad26.COV2.S vaccine versus placebo. The receptors here all came from a person aged 18-60 years who received the Ad26.COV2.S COVID-19 vaccine or a placebo.

V gene TRBV6-2 or TRBV6-3 combines with J gene TRBJ2-1; 8 positions match TRBD1. Germline loops: CDR1 MNHEY, CDR2 SVGEGT. The CDR3 extends over 15 amino acids. Trimming cost V 6 bases and J 9 bases; bases outside gene matches: 13. As DNA, the CDR3 is TGTGCCAGCAGCCGTCCCGGGACAGGTTTCGGTGAGCAGTTCTTC. Protein sequence: CASSRPGTGFGEQFF.

J is TRBJ2-5 and V is TRBV7-6, with 7 bases lining up with TRBD2. Per the germline V gene, CDR1 is SGHVS and CDR2 is FNYEAQ. The CDR3 has 14 residues. V gave up 5 bases and J gave up 5 bases; unmatched junction bases: 8. Here the CDR3 DNA reads TGTGCCAGCAGCCCTAGATTGGGGGGGGAGACCCAGTACTTC. Protein sequence: CASSPRLGGETQYF.

The chain joins TRBV19 to TRBJ1-2; tentative D call: TRBD1 (5 bases). Deletions cut 4 bases from V and 4 bases from J, with 13 bases between. The CDR3 contains 14 residues. Germline V gene sequence: CDR1 LNHDA, CDR2 SQIVND (reference sequence). CDR3 sequence: CASSTPGSTYGYTF. In nucleotides, the CDR3 is TGTGCCAGTAGTACTCCAGGGTCTACCTATGGCTACACCTTC.

The gene calls are TRBV12-3 or TRBV12-4 and TRBJ2-1; possibly TRBD1 or TRBD2 for D (6 bases each). This CDR3 is 13 amino acids long. V dropped 6 bases and J dropped 8 bases, with 14 bases sitting between them. The CDR3 bases are TGTGCCAGCAGCCAGACAGGAGGGTATGAGCAGTTCTTC. It specifies CASSQTGGYEQFF.

V gene TRBV7-9 combines with J gene TRBJ1-1, with 12 bases identical to TRBD1. V shed 5 bases and J 5 bases; nucleotides not matched to a gene: 12. Germline CDR1 SEHNR, CDR2 FQNEAQ (reference sequence). This CDR3 contains 17 residues. CDR3 loop: CASSILMGQGAGTEAFF. The DNA for the CDR3 is TGTGCCAGCAGCATACTAATGGGACAGGGGGCGGGGACTGAAGCTTTCTTT.

The chain carries TRBV29-1 and TRBJ1-4; 7 bases align to TRBD1. V was clipped by 7 bases and J by 4 bases; unmatched bases: 6. CDR1 and CDR2 from the germline V gene are SQVTM and ANQGSEA. The CDR3 length is 13 residues. The CDR3 sequence: CSAVQGNNEKLFF. The CDR3 DNA reads as TGCAGCGCTGTACAGGGGAATAATGAAAAACTGTTTTTT.

Here the CDR3 DNA reads TGTGCCAGCAGCTTAGGGGACAACGAGCAGTACGTC. Protein: CASSLGDNEQYV. This sequence joins TRBV7-9 and TRBJ2-7, with D possibly TRBD1 on 6 matching bases. The germline gives CDR1 SEHNR, CDR2 FQNEAQ (reference sequence). This CDR3 comprises 12 residues. V was cut by 1 base and J by 5 bases, with 6 bases left in between.